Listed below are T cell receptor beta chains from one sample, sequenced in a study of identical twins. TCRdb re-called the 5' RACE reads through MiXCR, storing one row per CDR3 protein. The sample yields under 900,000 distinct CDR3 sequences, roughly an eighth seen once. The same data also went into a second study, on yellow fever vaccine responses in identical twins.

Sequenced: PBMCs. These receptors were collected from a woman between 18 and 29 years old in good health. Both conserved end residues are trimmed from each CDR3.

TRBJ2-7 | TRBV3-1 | ASSQDRWAGQY
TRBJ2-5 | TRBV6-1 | ASSPRTSQETQY
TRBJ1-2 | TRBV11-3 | ASSLFPPGRDSNGYT
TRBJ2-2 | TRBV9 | ASSVLAGVDTGELF
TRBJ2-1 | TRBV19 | ASSITPAGVNEQF
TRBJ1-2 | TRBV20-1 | SAVGTGDYGYT
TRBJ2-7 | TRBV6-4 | ASSENYEQY
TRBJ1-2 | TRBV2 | ASSNRRVGRESTYGYT
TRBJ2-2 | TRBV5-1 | ASRIRQDGGELF
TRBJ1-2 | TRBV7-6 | ASSSGGSLSGYT
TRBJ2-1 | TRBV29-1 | SVPWGGNHNEQF
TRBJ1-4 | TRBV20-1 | SARRGCDEKLF
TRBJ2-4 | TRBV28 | ASRDRAKNIQY
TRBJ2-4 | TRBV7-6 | ASSPGTGARNIQY